These T cell receptor beta chains were read from a single sample in a study of response to subunit inactivated influenza vaccine. TCRdb processed the RT-PCR reads anew with MiXCR; each CDR3 protein has one entry. Of about 530,000 distinct CDR3 sequences in the sample, approximately 12% were seen once. Here the sequenced sample was PBMCs from blood, taken on the day of vaccination. The source of these receptors is a man in his fifties or sixties who received an inactivated influenza vaccine. Each CDR3 is given with its conserved first and last residue. A D gene is named only where the DNA matches it firmly. For some rows the clone size is stated as once, few or many, or as a class when expanded; others skip it.

abundance: few
d_gene: .
v_gene: TRBV5-1
len: 14
j_gene: TRBJ1-1
CDR3nt: TGCGCCAGCAGCTCGACAGTACCGAACACTGAAGCTTTCTTT
CDR3aa: CASSSTVPNTEAFF

abundance: few
d_gene: .
v_gene: TRBV6-2/TRBV6-3
len: 17
j_gene: TRBJ1-1
CDR3nt: TGTGCCAGCAGTTACTCGGCAAGAACAGGGATTCACACTGAAGCTTTCTTT
CDR3aa: CASSYSARTGIHTEAFF

abundance: few
d_gene: .
v_gene: TRBV7-2
len: 17
j_gene: TRBJ2-1
CDR3nt: TGTGCCAGCAGCCAACGAGGGATAGCAGTCTCCTACAATGAGCAGTTCTTC
CDR3aa: CASSQRGIAVSYNEQFF

abundance: few
d_gene: .
v_gene: TRBV20-1
len: 15
j_gene: TRBJ1-4
CDR3nt: TGCAGTGCTACCGGAGGGGCAAAGGTTAATGAAAAACTGTTTTTT
CDR3aa: CSATGGAKVNEKLFF

abundance: .
d_gene: .
v_gene: TRBV12-3/TRBV12-4
len: 12
j_gene: TRBJ2-1
CDR3nt: TGTGCCAGCAGTTTAAACCCGTGGGGGCAGTTCTTC
CDR3aa: CASSLNPWGQFF

abundance: .
d_gene: .
v_gene: TRBV6-2/TRBV6-3
len: 14
j_gene: TRBJ2-7
CDR3nt: TGTGCCAGCAGCGGACAGTCAAGCTCCTACGAGCAGTACTTC
CDR3aa: CASSGQSSSYEQYF

abundance: few
d_gene: TRBD2
v_gene: TRBV12-3/TRBV12-4
len: 15
j_gene: TRBJ2-3
CDR3nt: TGTGCCAGCAGTTGGGTAGCGGGGGGATCAGATACGCAGTATTTT
CDR3aa: CASSWVAGGSDTQYF

abundance: few
d_gene: .
v_gene: TRBV20-1
len: 14
j_gene: TRBJ1-3
CDR3nt: TGCAGTGCTAGAGATCGGCCCTCTGGAAACACCATATATTTT
CDR3aa: CSARDRPSGNTIYF

abundance: few
d_gene: .
v_gene: TRBV20-1
len: 14
j_gene: TRBJ2-7
CDR3nt: TGCAGTGCCCGTGGCCAGGGGTTCTCCTACGAGCAGTACTTC
CDR3aa: CSARGQGFSYEQYF

abundance: .
d_gene: TRBD2
v_gene: TRBV11-2
len: 16
j_gene: TRBJ2-3
CDR3nt: TGTGCCAGCAGCTCCAGTAGTAGTAGACTAGCGGATACGCAGTCTTTT
CDR3aa: CASSSSSSRLADTQSF

abundance: .
d_gene: .
v_gene: TRBV15
len: 13
j_gene: TRBJ1-2
CDR3nt: TGTGCCACCAGAGGCACAGGGAGGAATGGCTACACCTTC
CDR3aa: CATRGTGRNGYTF

abundance: .
d_gene: .
v_gene: TRBV15
len: 14
j_gene: TRBJ1-5
CDR3nt: TGTGCCACCAGCAGAGATCTGAAGGATCAGCCCCAGCATTTT
CDR3aa: CATSRDLKDQPQHF

abundance: few
d_gene: TRBD2
v_gene: TRBV28
len: 18
j_gene: TRBJ2-1
CDR3nt: TGTGCCAGCAGGCTCCCCCGGCTAGCGGGGGGGCCTGACAATGAGCAGTTCTTC
CDR3aa: CASRLPRLAGGPDNEQFF

abundance: few
d_gene: .
v_gene: TRBV25-1
len: 16
j_gene: TRBJ2-1
CDR3nt: TGTGCCAGCAGTGAATCATCTGGAAGGTCCTACAATGAGCAGTTCTTC
CDR3aa: CASSESSGRSYNEQFF

abundance: few
d_gene: TRBD2
v_gene: TRBV29-1
len: 14
j_gene: TRBJ2-5
CDR3nt: TGCAGCTTAGGACTAGCGGGGTCTCGGGAGACCCAGTACTTC
CDR3aa: CSLGLAGSRETQYF

abundance: many
d_gene: .
v_gene: TRBV20-1
len: 11
j_gene: TRBJ2-5
CDR3nt: TGCATGATCGGGGAACGAGAGACCCAGTACTTC
CDR3aa: CMIGERETQYF